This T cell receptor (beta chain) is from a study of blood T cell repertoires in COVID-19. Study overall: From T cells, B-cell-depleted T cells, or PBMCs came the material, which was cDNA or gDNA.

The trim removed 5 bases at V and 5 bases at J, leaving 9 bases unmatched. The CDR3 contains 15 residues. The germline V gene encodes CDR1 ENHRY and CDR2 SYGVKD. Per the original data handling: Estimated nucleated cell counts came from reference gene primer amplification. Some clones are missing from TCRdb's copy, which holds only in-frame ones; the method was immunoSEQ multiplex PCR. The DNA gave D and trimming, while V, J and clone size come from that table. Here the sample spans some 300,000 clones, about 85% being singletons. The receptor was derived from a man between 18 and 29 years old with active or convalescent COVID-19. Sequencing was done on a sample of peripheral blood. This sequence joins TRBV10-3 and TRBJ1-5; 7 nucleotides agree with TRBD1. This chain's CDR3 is CAISSGQANDQPQHF. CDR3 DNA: TGTGCCATCAGTTCCGGACAGGCGAATGATCAGCCCCAGCATTTT.